One and the same sample provided the 14 T cell receptor beta chains below, sequenced in a study of T cells expressing NK-cell markers. Reprocessing the 5' RACE reads, TCRdb reports a single entry for every CDR3 protein and omits DNA. The sample's table shows around 550,000 distinct CDR3 sequences. Sequencing was done on a sample of blood T cells: a sorted CD56 or NKG2C T cell subset, CD4+ or CD8+ T cells, or bulk PBMC T cells (not recorded which). Source of these receptors: a man younger than 35 in good health.

The chain combines TRBV19 with TRBJ2-3; TCRdb proposes TRBD1, but this gene call is untestable without DNA. Germline V CDR1 and CDR2: LNHDA, SQIVND (reference sequence). The CDR3 length is 13 residues. The CDR3 is CASRTGGWGTQYF.

The chain uses TRBV30 and TRBJ2-1. Germline assignment: CDR1 GTSNPN and CDR2 SVGIG (reference sequence). This CDR3 has 14 residues. The CDR3 protein is CAWSVQGNYNEQFF. The whole variable domain, filled in from reference TRBV30 and TRBJ2-1, reads SQTIHQWPATLVQPVGSPLSLECTVEGTSNPNLYWYRQAAGRGLQLLFYSVGIGQISSEVPQNLSASRPQDRQFILSSKKLLLSDSGFYLCAWSVQGNYNEQFFGPGTRLTVL.

J is TRBJ2-1 and V is TRBV7-3; the D call of TRBD1 rests on TCRdb alone, since no DNA is present to check it. The CDR3 totals 15 residues. Germline values: CDR1 SGHTA, CDR2 FQGTGA. The CDR3 sequence: CASSVQGQGGNEQFF. The complete variable domain, with remaining parts taken from reference TRBV7-3 and TRBJ2-1, reads GAGVSQTPSNKVTEKGKYVELRCDPISGHTALYWYRQSLGQGPEFLIYFQGTGAADDSGLPNDRFFAVRPEGSVSTLKIQRTERGDSAVYLCASSVQGQGGNEQFFGPGTRLTVL.

The genes are TRBV7-9 and TRBJ1-2; there is no DNA to check the TCRdb D call of TRBD1. The length of the CDR3 is 16 residues. CDR1 is SEHNR and CDR2 is FQNEAQ in the germline V gene (reference sequence). The CDR3 loop reads CASSRNTIQGKDGYTF.

The chain has TRBV20-1 and TRBJ2-5. There are 12 residues in the CDR3. The germline V gene encodes CDR1 DFQATT and CDR2 SNEGSKA (reference sequence). CDR3 region: CSARVAGNYQYF.

V and J are TRBV5-1 and TRBJ2-1. Germline CDR1 and CDR2: SGHRS and YFSETQ. The CDR3 extends over 14 amino acids. The CDR3 spells CASSLGGPTNEQFF.

The chain uses TRBV20-1 and TRBJ2-1. Germline-derived CDR1 and CDR2 are DFQATT and SNEGSKA (reference sequence). This CDR3 contains 11 residues. The CDR3 here is CSATKLGEQFF.

The gene calls are TRBV20-1 and TRBJ2-7; without DNA, the TCRdb call of TRBD2 cannot be checked. Germline assignment: CDR1 DFQATT and CDR2 SNEGSKA (reference sequence). The CDR3 runs 14 residues. The CDR3 loop reads CSASRGREGVEQYF.

This chain links TRBV20-1 with TRBJ2-1; TCRdb lists TRBD1, though no DNA is available to test this call. The CDR3 spans 12 residues. Germline-derived CDR1 and CDR2 are DFQATT and SNEGSKA (reference sequence). The CDR3 reads CRAGTSWNEQFF.

V gene TRBV11-2 combines with J gene TRBJ2-1; the D gene TCRdb calls, TRBD2, cannot be checked with no DNA. Germline CDR1 SGHAT, CDR2 FQNNGV. This CDR3 region has 15 residues. The chain's CDR3 is CASSLLAMAAYEQFF.

The chain uses TRBV25-1 and TRBJ1-2; TCRdb reports TRBD1, a call that lacks DNA to check it against. The V gene's germline CDR1 is MGHDK and CDR2 SYGVNS. The CDR3 loop spans 13 amino acids. The CDR3 loop is CASSGARGYGYTF.

The chain carries TRBV20-1 and TRBJ2-7. Germline V gene sequence: CDR1 DFQATT, CDR2 SNEGSKA (reference sequence). This CDR3 is 13 amino acids long. This CDR3 reads CSAHYDDLHEQYF.

The chain employs TRBV7-9 and TRBJ1-5; checking the TCRdb D call of TRBD1 is not possible without DNA. The CDR3 is 13 amino acids. The germline V gene encodes CDR1 SEHNR and CDR2 FQNEAQ (reference sequence). CDR3 sequence: CATGGLANQPQHF.

The rearrangement joins TRBV25-1 to TRBJ2-1; TCRdb selects TRBD2, and the lack of DNA leaves this call unchecked. This CDR3 has 13 residues. Germline CDR1 is MGHDK and CDR2 is SYGVNS. The CDR3: CASSRPASDEQFF.